The 32 T cell receptor beta chains below all came from one sample that was sequenced in a study of CD8+ T cells in alopecia areata. Treatment of the sample: oral pan-JAK inhibitor, 5-10 mg twice daily. Isolated RNA was reverse transcribed into cDNA used as the sequencing template. Method: immunoSEQ multiplex PCR; TCRdb's copy keeps in-frame clones and lacks some. The sample comprises some 96,000 clones, 50% to 75% of which are singletons, and around 15% rests with the top ten. This specimen was CD8+ T cells sorted from blood, taken at week 4, from a patient treated with tofacitinib. Receptors were obtained from a human donor with alopecia areata.

CDR3 coding DNA: TGCGCCAGCAGCGACAAGAGTGGCGGGTACACAGATACGCAGTATTTT. Encoded protein: CASSDKSGGYTDTQYF. The rearrangement joins TRBV4-1 to TRBJ2-3; the D gene is possibly TRBD2 (5 bases). V was clipped by 5 bases and J by 2 bases, with 17 bases between them. From germline, CDR1 is MGHRA and CDR2 YSYEKL. This CDR3 comprises 16 residues.

The chain combines TRBV27 with TRBJ2-7; the D is unclear. The V end was cut by 2 bases, the J end by 2 bases, with 10 bases between. Germline V CDR1 and CDR2: MNHEY, SMNVEV (reference sequence). The CDR3 loop spans 14 amino acids. The CDR3 sequence: CASSLRGSAYEQYF. As DNA, the CDR3 is TGTGCCAGCAGTTTAAGAGGCAGCGCCTACGAGCAGTACTTC.

This chain's CDR3 is CASSFLGVNTEAFF. CDR3 DNA: TGTGCCAGCAGCTTTCTAGGAGTGAACACTGAAGCTTTCTTT. The rearrangement joins TRBV7-2 to TRBJ1-1, with D hard to call. The CDR3 consists of 14 residues. Per the germline V gene, CDR1 is SGHTA and CDR2 is FQGNSA. Trimming removed 3 bases at V and 0 bases at J, with 8 bases between.

This clone came up a few times. The rearrangement links TRBV5-1 to TRBJ2-5; TRBD2 aligns across 14 bases. The CDR3 loop spans 17 amino acids. Germline CDR1 reads SGHRS; CDR2 reads YFSETQ. The V gene end was trimmed by 5 bases and the J gene end by 0 bases; junction bases not matched to a gene: 6. CDR3 DNA sequence: TGCGCCAGCAGGTCGGGACTAGCGGGAGCGAACCAAGAGACCCAGTACTTC. Translating gives CASRSGLAGANQETQYF. Filled out from reference TRBV5-1 and TRBJ2-5, the complete variable domain reads KAGVTQTPRYLIKTRGQQVTLSCSPISGHRSVSWYQQTPGQGLQFLFEYFSETQRNKGNFPGRFSGRQFSNSRSEMNVSTLELGDSALYLCASRSGLAGANQETQYFGPGTRLLVL.

The CDR3 region is CASSFVGNTEAFF. As DNA, the CDR3 is TGTGCCAGCAGTTTCGTAGGGAACACTGAAGCTTTCTTT. The chain links TRBV6-5 to TRBJ1-1; D is unclear. The CDR3 covers 13 residues. V was pared by 4 bases and J by 1 base, with 7 bases between. CDR1 MNHEY and CDR2 SVGAGI come from the germline V gene.

This clone came up a few times. This chain uses TRBV2 with TRBJ1-5, with D uncertain. V lost 8 bases and J lost 9, with 26 bases in between. The CDR3 has 16 amino acids. CDR1 is SNHLY and CDR2 is FYNNEI in the germline V gene. This CDR3 reads CASGPEGKGLQWPQHF. CDR3 nucleotide sequence: TGTGCCAGCGGTCCAGAGGGAAAAGGCCTGCAGTGGCCCCAGCATTTT.

The genes are TRBV4-1 and TRBJ2-1; no clear D. Germline CDR1 MGHRA, CDR2 YSYEKL. The CDR3 totals 11 residues. V was cut by 5 bases and J by 8 bases, with 7 bases left in between. The CDR3 loop is CASSRSDEQFF. The CDR3 DNA follows: TGCGCCAGCAGCAGAAGTGATGAGCAGTTCTTC.

J is TRBJ2-1 and V is TRBV30; a possible D gene is TRBD2 (6 bases). The CDR3 is 12 amino acids. Trimming left V 2 bases short and J 14 bases short, with 16 bases between. The germline V gene has CDR1 GTSNPN and CDR2 SVGIG (reference sequence). The CDR3 sequence: CAWSSTREIEFF. CDR3 in DNA: TGTGCCTGGAGTTCGACCCGGGAGATCGAGTTCTTC. Complete variable domain (other parts from reference TRBV30 and TRBJ2-1): SQTIHQWPATLVQPVGSPLSLECTVEGTSNPNLYWYRQAAGRGLQLLFYSVGIGQISSEVPQNLSASRPQDRQFILSSKKLLLSDSGFYLCAWSSTREIEFFGPGTRLTVL.

The genes are TRBV19 and TRBJ2-3; the D gene is possibly TRBD1 (5 bases). The CDR3 runs 14 residues. The germline gives CDR1 LNHDA, CDR2 SQIVND (reference sequence). Between the trimmed V and J ends, which lost 3 bases and 0 bases, there was a span of 7 bases. The CDR3 bases are TGTGCCAGTAGTATTGACAGTAGCACAGATACGCAGTATTTT. It yields the protein CASSIDSSTDTQYF. The whole variable domain, remainder taken from reference TRBV19 and TRBJ2-3, is DGGITQSPKYLFRKEGQNVTLSCEQNLNHDAMYWYRQDPGQGLRLIYYSQIVNDFQKGDIAEGYSVSREKKESFPLTVTSAQKNPTAFYLCASSIDSSTDTQYFGPGTRLTVL.

A few counts support this clone. The CDR3 here is CASSEYGEAVYGYTF. The CDR3 nucleotides read TGTGCCAGCAGTGAATATGGGGAGGCAGTCTATGGCTACACCTTC. V usage is TRBV25-1 and J usage is TRBJ1-2; D remains unclear. The CDR3 is made up of 15 amino acids. Trimming removed 0 bases at V and 4 bases at J, with 12 bases between. Germline V gene data show CDR1 as MGHDK and CDR2 as SYGVNS.

The chain carries TRBV28 and TRBJ2-3, with 8 bases fitting TRBD2. The germline V gene encodes CDR1 MDHEN and CDR2 SYDVKM. This CDR3 has 14 amino acids. The ends lost 6 bases at V and 1 base at J; junction bases unmatched: 3. The CDR3 sequence: CASSTSGRTDTQYF. CDR3 DNA: TGTGCCAGCAGCACTAGCGGCCGCACAGATACGCAGTATTTT.

In this sample, this clone turned up a few times. The chain recombines TRBV7-9 with TRBJ1-1; no reliable D call. The V gene lost 3 bases and the J gene lost 6 bases, with 11 bases spanning the gap. The CDR3 has 13 residues. Germline assignment: CDR1 SEHNR and CDR2 FQNEAQ (reference sequence). CDR3 nucleotides: TGTGCCAGCAGCTTTGACCGCCCCCCTGAAGCTTTCTTT. The encoded protein is CASSFDRPPEAFF.

The rearrangement links TRBV21-1 to TRBJ2-5. TRBV21-1 is reported as a pseudogene. The CDR3 totals 16 residues. CDR3 sequence reads: CASRRRLPLYQETQYF. The CDR3 DNA reads TGTGCCAGCAGACGACGTCTTCCCCTGTACCAAGAGACCCAGTACTTC.

CDR3 sequence (DNA): TGCGCCAGCAGCTTGGAGGGACCCGGTTGGGATACGCAGTATTTT. The encoded protein is CASSLEGPGWDTQYF. The V call is TRBV5-1, the J call TRBJ2-3; perhaps D is TRBD1 or TRBD2 (5 bases each). V lost 0 bases and J 6 bases, leaving 14 bases between the germline ends. Germline CDR1 is SGHRS and CDR2 is YFSETQ. The CDR3 spans 15 residues.

The V and J genes are TRBV5-1 and TRBJ2-5; the D gene could be TRBD1 or TRBD2 (5 bases each). The V and J ends lost 2 bases and 2 bases respectively, with 13 bases between them. This CDR3 has 15 residues. Germline V gene data show CDR1 as SGHRS and CDR2 as YFSETQ. The CDR3 is CASSFIRGAQETQYF. The DNA for the CDR3 is TGCGCCAGCAGCTTTATCCGGGGCGCACAAGAGACCCAGTACTTC.

The chain couples TRBV29-1 to TRBJ2-2; TRBD1 agrees at 7 bases. The length of the CDR3 is 16 residues. V dropped 0 bases and J dropped 0; count of bases not matched to a gene: 4. Germline CDR1 and CDR2: SQVTM and ANQGSEA. CDR3: CSVEDRDSANTGELFF. CDR3 bases: TGCAGCGTTGAAGACCGGGACAGCGCGAACACCGGGGAGCTGTTTTTT.

This rearrangement joins TRBV30 to TRBJ2-7; D is uncertain. This CDR3 has 14 residues. Trimming left V 1 base short and J 4 bases short, with 14 bases between. Germline CDR1 is GTSNPN and CDR2 is SVGIG (reference sequence). CDR3 sequence: CAWSESDKGYEQYF. DNA of the CDR3: TGTGCCTGGAGTGAAAGTGACAAGGGATACGAGCAGTACTTC.

This clone ranks as medium-sized. The chain joins TRBV19 to TRBJ1-1; D is undetermined. The CDR3 spans 12 residues. Trimming removed 3 bases at V and 4 bases at J, with 6 bases between. Germline CDR1 is LNHDA and CDR2 is SQIVND (reference sequence). The chain's CDR3 is CASSIPGTEAFF. DNA of the CDR3: TGTGCCAGTAGTATCCCAGGCACTGAAGCTTTCTTT. Using reference TRBV19 and TRBJ1-1 for the parts outside the CDR3, the full variable domain is DGGITQSPKYLFRKEGQNVTLSCEQNLNHDAMYWYRQDPGQGLRLIYYSQIVNDFQKGDIAEGYSVSREKKESFPLTVTSAQKNPTAFYLCASSIPGTEAFFGQGTRLTVV.

The chain employs TRBV6-5 and TRBJ1-1; 8 bases line up with TRBD1. Germline CDR1 MNHEY, CDR2 SVGAGI. The CDR3 consists of 14 residues. The V and J ends lost 7 bases and 1 base, in that order; junction bases with no gene match: 5. In nucleotides, the CDR3 is TGTGCCAGCATGCCCCAGGGGGCGAACACTGAAGCTTTCTTT. Its translation: CASMPQGANTEAFF.

The chain combines TRBV5-6 with TRBJ1-2, with D maybe TRBD1 (5 bases). This CDR3 is built from 13 residues. Germline CDR1 and CDR2: SGHDT and YYEEEE. V gave up 5 bases and J gave up 7 bases, with 15 bases separating them. This CDR3 reads CASRMGGEGGYTF. The CDR3 coding sequence is TGTGCCAGCAGAATGGGAGGGGAAGGTGGCTACACCTTC.

The rearrangement joins TRBV27 to TRBJ2-3, with 8 bases matching TRBD2. The CDR3 extends over 15 amino acids. The germline V gene has CDR1 MNHEY and CDR2 SMNVEV (reference sequence). The junction had 7 bases not matched to a gene; V was cut back by 2 bases and J by 6 bases. The CDR3 region is CASSLRYGGEDTQYF. For the CDR3, the DNA is TGTGCCAGCAGTTTACGTTACGGGGGGGAGGATACGCAGTATTTT.

On this clone: Germline and junction disagree at one end, which may indicate a read error. The chain has TRBV7-9 and TRBJ1-2, with D possibly being TRBD1 (6 bases). The CDR3 contains 17 residues. Germline V gives CDR1 SEHNR, CDR2 FQNEAQ (reference sequence). DNA for the CDR3: TGTGCCAGCAGCCTAGCAACCCCGGGACATCGCTCGGATGGCTACACCTTC. The encoded protein is CASSLATPGHRSDGYTF.

The chain joins TRBV29-1 to TRBJ2-2; 9 bases are shared with TRBD1. V lost 3 bases, J lost 1 base, and 0 bases stayed unmatched. In germline, CDR1 is SQVTM, CDR2 ANQGSEA. The CDR3 totals 14 residues. DNA of the CDR3: TGCAGCGTTGAGGGACAGGGGAACACCGGGGAGCTGTTTTTT. Translation: CSVEGQGNTGELFF.

This clone appeared a few times. V gene TRBV30 combines with J gene TRBJ1-1, with D perhaps TRBD1 (6 bases). This CDR3 has 14 residues. Germline V gene lookup returns CDR1 GTSNPN and CDR2 SVGIG (reference sequence). The ends were cut back, 8 bases at V and 2 bases at J, with 18 bases in the middle. DNA for the CDR3: TGTGCCAGAACATCAGGGGTTACTAACACTGAAGCTTTCTTT. Its protein is CARTSGVTNTEAFF.

Details on this clone: The sample holds other DNA sequences that translate to the same CDR3. The chain links TRBV6-5 to TRBJ2-7; a weak D match, TRBD1 (5 bases). Germline V gene data show CDR1 as MNHEY and CDR2 as SVGAGI. V lost 2 bases to trimming and J lost 1 base, with 6 bases between them. CDR3 length equals 13 residues. This CDR3 is CASSYQGSYEQYF. In DNA, the CDR3 is TGTGCCAGCAGTTACCAGGGATCCTACGAGCAGTACTTC.

The genes are TRBV29-1 and TRBJ1-1, with D possibly being TRBD1 (5 bases). The germline V and J ends were trimmed by 6 bases and 2 bases, with 10 bases remaining between them. This CDR3 is 12 amino acids long. Germline V gene sequence: CDR1 SQVTM, CDR2 ANQGSEA. CDR3 region: CSVLRDNTEAFF. DNA for the CDR3: TGCAGCGTCCTCCGGGACAACACTGAAGCTTTCTTT. The full variable domain, with the rest looked up from reference TRBV29-1 and TRBJ1-1, is SAVISQKPSRDICQRGTSLTIQCQVDSQVTMMFWYRQQPGQSLTLIATANQGSEATYESGFVIDKFPISRPNLTFSTLTVSNMSPEDSSIYLCSVLRDNTEAFFGQGTRLTVV.

There are a few counts of this clone. A read error may produce the germline difference seen at one junction end. The chain uses TRBV5-1 and TRBJ1-1; D remains unclear. Germline CDR1 SGHRS, CDR2 YFSETQ. The CDR3 is made up of 14 amino acids. CDR3 in amino acids: CASTLRVDGTEAFF. For the CDR3, the DNA is TGCGCCAGCACCTTGAGGGTTGACGGCACTGAAGCTTTCTTT.

This clone was counted once. The CDR3 loop is CASSFSNEQFF. CDR3 bases: TGTGCCAGCAGTTTTAGCAATGAGCAGTTCTTC. The chain employs TRBV13 and TRBJ2-1, with D hard to call. V gave up 6 bases and J gave up 6 bases, with 6 bases separating them. Germline CDR1 PRHDT, CDR2 FYEKMQ (reference sequence). The CDR3 loop spans 11 amino acids.

The genes are TRBV29-1 and TRBJ2-4, with D tentatively TRBD1 or TRBD2 (5 bases each). V was pared by 3 bases and J by 4 bases, with 10 bases between. The CDR3 extends over 13 amino acids. From germline, CDR1 is SQVTM and CDR2 ANQGSEA. In DNA, the CDR3 is TGCAGCGTTGAGAGGGACGAGAAAAACATTCAGTACTTC. Its translation is CSVERDEKNIQYF.

This clone was observed a few times. The rearrangement joins TRBV5-6 to TRBJ2-7, with D tentatively TRBD1 (5 bases). Per the germline V gene, CDR1 is SGHDT and CDR2 is YYEEEE. Trimming removed 4 bases from V and 2 bases from J, with 13 bases in between. The CDR3 totals 14 residues. As DNA, the CDR3 is TGTGCCAGCAGCGTTAGACAGTTTCCCTACGAGCAGTACTTC. Translated: CASSVRQFPYEQYF.

This clone was seen only a few times. V is TRBV27 and J is TRBJ2-7, with D unresolved. The germline CDR1 and CDR2 sequences are MNHEY and SMNVEV (reference sequence). The ends were cut back, 4 bases at V and 1 base at J, with 11 bases in the middle. CDR3 size: 14 residues. The CDR3 protein is CASSSRADSYEQYF. As DNA, the CDR3 is TGTGCCAGCAGTTCCCGGGCCGATTCCTACGAGCAGTACTTC.

The CDR3 protein is CASSLGASGAYNEQFF. Here the CDR3 DNA reads TGCGCCAGCAGCTTGGGTGCTAGCGGGGCCTACAATGAGCAGTTCTTC. The V call is TRBV5-1, the J call TRBJ2-1, with TRBD2 identical over 9 bases. After removal of 0 bases from V and 2 bases from J, the junction contained 3 bases not matched to a gene. Germline CDR1 is SGHRS and CDR2 is YFSETQ. The CDR3 is 16 amino acids. The full variable domain, rest sourced from reference TRBV5-1 and TRBJ2-1, is KAGVTQTPRYLIKTRGQQVTLSCSPISGHRSVSWYQQTPGQGLQFLFEYFSETQRNKGNFPGRFSGRQFSNSRSEMNVSTLELGDSALYLCASSLGASGAYNEQFFGPGTRLTVL.